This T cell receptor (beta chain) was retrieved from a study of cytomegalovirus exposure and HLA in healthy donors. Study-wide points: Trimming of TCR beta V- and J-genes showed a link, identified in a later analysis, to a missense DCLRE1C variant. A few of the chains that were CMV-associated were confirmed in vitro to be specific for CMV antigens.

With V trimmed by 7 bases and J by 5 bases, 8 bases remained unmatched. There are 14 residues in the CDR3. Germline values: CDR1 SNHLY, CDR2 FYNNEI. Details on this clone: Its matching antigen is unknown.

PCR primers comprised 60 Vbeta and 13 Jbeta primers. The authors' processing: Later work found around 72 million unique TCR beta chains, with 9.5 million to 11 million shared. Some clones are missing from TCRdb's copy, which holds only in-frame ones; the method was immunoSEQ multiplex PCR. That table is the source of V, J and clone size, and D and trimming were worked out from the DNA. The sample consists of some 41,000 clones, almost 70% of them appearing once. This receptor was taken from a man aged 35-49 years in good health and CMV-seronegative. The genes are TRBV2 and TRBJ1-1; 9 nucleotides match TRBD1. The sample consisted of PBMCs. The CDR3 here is CASTPGQGKTEAFF. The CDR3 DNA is TGTGCCAGCACCCCTGGACAGGGGAAAACTGAAGCTTTCTTT.